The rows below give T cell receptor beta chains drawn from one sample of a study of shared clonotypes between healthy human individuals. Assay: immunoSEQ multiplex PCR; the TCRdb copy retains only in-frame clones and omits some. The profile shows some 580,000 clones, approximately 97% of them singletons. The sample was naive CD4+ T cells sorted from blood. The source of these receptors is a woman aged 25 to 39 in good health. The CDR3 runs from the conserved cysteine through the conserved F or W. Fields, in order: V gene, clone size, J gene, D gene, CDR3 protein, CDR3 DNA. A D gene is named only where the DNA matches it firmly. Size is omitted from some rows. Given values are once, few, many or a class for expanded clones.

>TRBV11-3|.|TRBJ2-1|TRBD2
CASSLGLAGEHEQFF
TGTGCCAGCAGCTTAGGACTAGCGGGAGAACATGAGCAGTTCTTC
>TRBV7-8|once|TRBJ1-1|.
CASSLVEIANTEAFF
TGTGCCAGCAGCTTAGTTGAGATTGCGAACACTGAAGCTTTCTTT
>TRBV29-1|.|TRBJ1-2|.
CSVDVQGLSGYTF
TGCAGCGTTGATGTCCAGGGGCTGAGTGGCTACACCTTC
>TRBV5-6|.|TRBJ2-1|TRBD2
CASSLDPSGRLNEQFF
TGTGCCAGCAGCTTGGATCCGAGCGGGAGGCTTAATGAGCAGTTCTTC
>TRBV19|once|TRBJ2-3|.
CASSRPESTDTQYF
TGTGCCAGTAGCCGCCCCGAAAGCACAGATACGCAGTATTTT
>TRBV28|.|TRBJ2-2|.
CASSPGWGSDVGELFF
TGTGCCAGCAGTCCCGGTTGGGGTTCGGATGTCGGGGAGCTGTTTTTT
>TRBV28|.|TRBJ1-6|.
CASSPGEWAHSPLHF
TGTGCCAGCAGTCCCGGAGAATGGGCCCATTCACCCCTCCACTTT
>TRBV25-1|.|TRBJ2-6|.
CASSEWSFSGANVLTF
TGTGCCAGCAGTGAATGGTCATTCTCTGGGGCCAACGTCCTGACTTTC
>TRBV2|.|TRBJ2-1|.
CASSEAPSVEQFF
TGTGCCAGCAGTGAAGCGCCTAGCGTGGAGCAGTTCTTC
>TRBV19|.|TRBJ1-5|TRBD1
CASSGTGGDQPQHF
TGTGCCAGTAGTGGCACAGGGGGCGATCAGCCCCAGCATTTT
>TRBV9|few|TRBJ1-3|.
CASSAYTGSLGNTIYF
TGTGCCAGCAGCGCCTACACAGGTTCCCTTGGAAACACCATATATTTT
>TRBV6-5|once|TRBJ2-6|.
CASSNSGANVLTF
TGTGCCAGCAGTAATTCTGGGGCCAACGTCCTGACTTTC
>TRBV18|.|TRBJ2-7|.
CASSPGSYEQYF
TGTGCCAGCTCGCCGGGATCCTACGAGCAGTACTTC
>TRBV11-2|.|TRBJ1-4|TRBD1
CASSLGQGAEKLFF
TGTGCCAGCAGCTTAGGGCAGGGGGCCGAAAAACTGTTTTTT
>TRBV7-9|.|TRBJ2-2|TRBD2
CASSIKTGLAANTGELFF
TGTGCCAGCAGCATCAAAACGGGACTAGCGGCGAACACCGGGGAGCTGTTTTTT
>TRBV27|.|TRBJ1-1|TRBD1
CASSYRGLYPMNTEAFF
TGTGCCAGCAGTTACAGGGGCCTATACCCCATGAACACTGAAGCTTTCTTT
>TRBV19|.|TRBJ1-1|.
CASSINRQGPAFF
TGTGCCAGTAGTATAAATCGGCAGGGCCCAGCTTTCTTT
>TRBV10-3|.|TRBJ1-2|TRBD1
CATGGGANYGYTF
TGTGCCACAGGGGGAGGAGCTAACTATGGCTACACCTTC
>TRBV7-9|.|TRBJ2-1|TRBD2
CAILPGLAFNEQFF
TGTGCCATCCTTCCGGGACTAGCGTTCAATGAGCAGTTCTTC
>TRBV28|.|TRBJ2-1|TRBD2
CASSLGLAGREQFF
TGTGCCAGCAGTTTGGGACTAGCGGGTCGTGAGCAGTTCTTC
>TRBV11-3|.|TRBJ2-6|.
CASSLDGASGANVLTF
TGTGCCAGCAGCTTAGACGGCGCGTCAGGGGCCAACGTCCTGACTTTC
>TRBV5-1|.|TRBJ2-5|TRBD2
CASSLGAREAQETQYF
TGCGCCAGCAGCTTGGGCGCGCGGGAGGCTCAAGAGACCCAGTACTTC
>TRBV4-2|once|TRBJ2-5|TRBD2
CASSQARGTSGSSETQYF
TGTGCCAGCAGCCAAGCCCGAGGTACTAGCGGGAGTTCTGAGACCCAGTACTTC
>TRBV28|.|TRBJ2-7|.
CASSLEQSYEQYF
TGTGCCAGCAGTCTAGAACAGTCCTACGAGCAGTACTTC
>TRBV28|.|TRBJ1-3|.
CASNPTVFSGNTIYF
TGTGCCAGCAACCCGACCGTATTCTCTGGAAACACCATATATTTT
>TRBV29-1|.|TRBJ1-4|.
CSVSVVIPQEKLFF
TGCAGCGTCTCTGTGGTCATACCTCAGGAAAAACTGTTTTTT